This T cell receptor beta chain stems from a study of T cells after somatic rescue of genetic block. A single count supports this clone. The V end was cut by 5 bases, the J end by 0 bases, with 8 bases between. The CDR3 consists of 14 residues. CDR1 LNHDA and CDR2 SQIVND come from the germline V gene (reference sequence). TCRdb's table, derived via immunoSEQ multiplex PCR, lists solely in-frame clones and lacks some. This table holds 95,000 to 120,000 clones, around 90% found once. The TCR sequence derives from a woman aged 18-29 years. Sequenced input: peripheral blood mononuclear cells (PBMCs). The V and J genes are TRBV19 and TRBJ1-5; D possibly corresponds to TRBD1 (5 bases). The CDR3 reads CASSSTGSNQPQHF. As DNA, the CDR3 is TGTGCCAGTAGTTCAACAGGTAGCAATCAGCCCCAGCATTTT.